Presented here are 17 T cell receptor beta chains from one specimen sequenced in a study of shared clonotypes between healthy human individuals. TCRdb keeps only in-frame clones here, not all; method: immunoSEQ multiplex PCR. Of 2 million to 3 million clones in the sample, 80% to 95% were seen once. Material for sequencing was naive CD4+ T cells from PBMCs. Indicated subset: CD45RA+ positively selected. The receptor set was obtained from a man between 18 and 29 years old in good health. Some clones in this sample may be carry-over from other donors' samples.

The CDR3 DNA follows: TGTGCCAGCAGTCCTATCGCTAGTTCGAGCACAGATACGCAGTATTTT. Translation gives CASSPIASSSTDTQYF. This chain joins TRBV28 and TRBJ2-3, with no clear D. With 5 bases removed from V and 0 bases from J, the gap between germline ends came to 15 bases. Germline assignment: CDR1 MDHEN and CDR2 SYDVKM. The length of the CDR3 is 16 residues.

The chain uses TRBV29-1 and TRBJ1-3; possibly TRBD1 for D (5 bases). CDR3 length equals 13 residues. Germline CDR1 and CDR2: SQVTM and ANQGSEA. V was cut by 7 bases and J by 2 bases, with 12 bases left in between. CDR3 loop: CSATMGAGNTIYF. Written as DNA, the CDR3 is TGCAGCGCCACTATGGGGGCTGGAAACACCATATATTTT.

In this sample, this clone turned up a few times. V is TRBV15 and J is TRBJ1-1; no definite D call. Trimming took 5 bases from V and 0 from J, leaving 7 bases between them. Looked up from germline, CDR1 is LNHNV and CDR2 is YYDKDF (reference sequence). The CDR3 consists of 13 residues. The CDR3 coding sequence is TGTGCCACCAGCGGGAGATTGAACACTGAAGCTTTCTTT. Protein product: CATSGRLNTEAFF.

With respect to this clone: The sample has other DNA sequences that encode this CDR3 too. V usage is TRBV7-9 and J usage is TRBJ2-7, with unresolved D. The V end lost 0 bases, the J end lost 2 bases, and 5 bases lay between the germline ends. Germline values: CDR1 SEHNR, CDR2 FQNEAQ (reference sequence). This CDR3 contains 13 residues. CDR3: CASSLAGTYEQYF. As DNA, the CDR3 is TGTGCCAGCAGCTTAGCGGGGACCTACGAGCAGTACTTC.

The V gene is TRBV27, the J gene TRBJ2-5; 9 bases are shared with TRBD2. The CDR3 length is 16 residues. Germline CDR1 MNHEY, CDR2 SMNVEV (reference sequence). V shed 0 bases and J 5 bases; nucleotides not matched to a gene: 7. In nucleotides, the CDR3 is TGTGCCAGCAGTTTATCTGTGGCTAGCGGGGAGGAGACCCAGTACTTC. Translated, it gives CASSLSVASGEETQYF.

CDR3 in amino acids: CASRRDRRTDTQYF. The DNA for the CDR3 is TGTGCCAGCAGGAGGGACAGGCGCACAGATACGCAGTATTTT. The gene calls are TRBV2 and TRBJ2-3; 8 nucleotides agree with TRBD1. Per germline, CDR1 SNHLY and CDR2 FYNNEI. Unmatched junction bases numbered 3, after V lost 6 bases and J lost 1 base. This CDR3 is 14 amino acids long.

The chain employs TRBV6-1 and TRBJ1-3; D is unresolved. The CDR3 consists of 17 residues. V lost 1 base and J 0 bases, leaving 13 bases between the germline ends. CDR1 and CDR2 from the germline V gene are MNHNS and SASEGT. This CDR3 is CASSEGTDLHSGNTIYF. CDR3 sequence (DNA): TGTGCCAGCAGTGAAGGGACGGACCTACACTCTGGAAACACCATATATTTT.

This chain links TRBV6-1 with TRBJ2-1, with 11 bases fitting TRBD2. CDR1 and CDR2 (germline): MNHNS, SASEGT. The J segment lost 3 bases and the V segment lost 8 bases, leaving 6 bases of the junction unmatched. The CDR3 spans 15 residues. The CDR3 sequence: CASQSTSGNYNEQFF. The CDR3 DNA follows: TGTGCCAGCCAGTCGACTAGCGGGAACTACAATGAGCAGTTCTTC.

The chain combines TRBV29-1 with TRBJ2-5, with a weak D call TRBD1 (6 bases). Per germline, CDR1 SQVTM and CDR2 ANQGSEA. Deletions cut 6 bases from V and 3 bases from J, with 23 bases between. This CDR3 is 16 amino acids long. The CDR3 DNA reads TGCAGCGTCCCTGGTGTAGTGAGGGGGTTAAAAGAGACCCAGTACTTC. This translates into CSVPGVVRGLKETQYF.

This clone was observed a single time. The chain is built from TRBV5-1 and TRBJ1-2; no reliable D call. This CDR3 spans 12 amino acids. Germline V gene data show CDR1 as SGHRS and CDR2 as YFSETQ. V was clipped by 4 bases and J by 7 bases, with 11 bases between them. In nucleotides, the CDR3 is TGCGCCAGCAGCCCGACATCCTCTGGCTACACCTTC. Protein product: CASSPTSSGYTF. Full variable domain (outside the CDR3, taken from reference TRBV5-1 and TRBJ1-2): KAGVTQTPRYLIKTRGQQVTLSCSPISGHRSVSWYQQTPGQGLQFLFEYFSETQRNKGNFPGRFSGRQFSNSRSEMNVSTLELGDSALYLCASSPTSSGYTFGSGTRLTVV.

This clone was counted a single time. This chain links TRBV29-1 with TRBJ2-1; D is tentatively TRBD1 or TRBD2 (6 bases each). V lost 7 bases, J lost 0 bases, and 16 bases lay in between. The CDR3 runs 15 residues. The V gene's germline CDR1 is SQVTM and CDR2 ANQGSEA. In DNA, the CDR3 is TGCAGCGCCCCGGGGGCCGGGACCTCCTACAATGAGCAGTTCTTC. Its translation: CSAPGAGTSYNEQFF.

The chain carries TRBV18 and TRBJ2-1, with D possibly TRBD2 on 5 matching bases. Trimming left V 4 bases short and J 0 bases short, with 19 bases between. This CDR3 region has 18 residues. The V gene's germline CDR1 is KGHSH and CDR2 LQKENI. The CDR3, as DNA: TGTGCCAGCTCACTCCCGAGCGGAAAGGTCAGCTCCTACAATGAGCAGTTCTTC. Amino acids: CASSLPSGKVSSYNEQFF.

J is TRBJ2-1 and V is TRBV7-9, with 12 bases that match TRBD2. Germline V gene sequence: CDR1 SEHNR, CDR2 FQNEAQ (reference sequence). The CDR3 runs 19 residues. V trimming: 2 bases; J trimming: 4 bases; junction bases outside the gene matches: 12. This CDR3 reads CASSLLPLAGGVRYNEQFF. CDR3 DNA sequence: TGTGCCAGCAGCTTACTACCCCTAGCGGGAGGGGTGCGGTACAATGAGCAGTTCTTC.

J is TRBJ2-5 and V is TRBV27, with D perhaps TRBD2 (6 bases). The V end lost 6 bases, the J end lost 5 bases, and 13 bases lay between the germline ends. The CDR3 is 13 residues long. CDR1 and CDR2 from the germline V gene are MNHEY and SMNVEV (reference sequence). As DNA, the CDR3 is TGTGCCAGCAGCCCGACTAGTGTGGAGACCCAGTACTTC. Residues: CASSPTSVETQYF.

The J gene is TRBJ2-1, the V gene TRBV10-3; D not resolved. CDR1 and CDR2 (germline): ENHRY, SYGVKD. Between the trimmed V and J ends, which lost 0 bases and 2 bases, there was a span of 14 bases. The CDR3 runs 17 residues. The CDR3 sequence: CAISESRRNSPYNEQFF. The CDR3 coding sequence is TGTGCCATCAGTGAGTCGAGGCGGAATTCCCCCTACAATGAGCAGTTCTTC.

A few counts support this clone. The genes are TRBV30 and TRBJ2-5; either TRBD1 or TRBD2 may supply D (6 bases each). CDR3 length: 14 residues. Germline lookup yields CDR1 GTSNPN and CDR2 SVGIG (reference sequence). The ends were cut back, 3 bases at V and 4 bases at J, with 15 bases in the middle. CDR3 region: CAWSLGGNLETQYF. In DNA form, the CDR3 reads TGTGCCTGGAGCCTAGGGGGGAATTTAGAGACCCAGTACTTC.

The chain joins TRBV11-1 to TRBJ2-7; TRBD1 matches 7 bases. V trimming: 1 base; J trimming: 4 bases; junction bases outside the gene matches: 1. CDR1 and CDR2 from the germline V gene are SGHAT and FQDESV (reference sequence). The CDR3 is 13 amino acids. CDR3 nucleotides: TGTGCCAGCAGCTTAGAACAGGGGTACGAGCAGTACTTC. Amino acids: CASSLEQGYEQYF.